Detailed here is one TCR beta chain. The sample holds one count of this clone. This receptor's antigen is unknown. Base qualities are not provided; no much larger clone lies one nucleotide away. TCR CDR3 regions were amplified from genomic DNA by multiplex PCR using the deep immunoSEQ assay. Extracted genomic DNA from each cell subset was spread evenly across all wells of several immunoSEQ 96-well plates, with each plate serving as a replicate. For unsorted PBMC, about 270 ng of genomic DNA, equivalent to around 33,000 T cell genomes, went into each replicate PCR. Genomic DNA from unsorted PBMC was sequenced over ten immunoSEQ deep assay plates. Purified libraries were quantified with a Qubit 3.0 fluorometer, sized on a Bioanalyzer 2100, and re-quantified with the KAPA Library Quantification kit. Each immunoSEQ 96-well plate was sequenced on its own single-read 150-cycle Illumina NextSeq 550 flow cell. For the original study's pipeline: Because the immunoSEQ output held only junctional sequences and lacked quality scores, the filtering could not match the filtering applied to full-length reads. To assign V/J genes and CDR3, sequences were annotated against IMGT germline references using PyIR, a Python wrapper for IgBLAST v1.9. Reads were removed for weak V/J assignments (E-value above 1e-6), missing CDR3, stop codons, out-of-frame junctions, or ambiguous translated residues. A V3J clonotype was defined by an identical inferred V gene, J gene, and CDR3 amino acid sequence. Percentage overlap between repertoires was calculated by dividing the number of shared unique clonotypes by the size of the smaller repertoire. RTK rarefaction, the Chao1 estimator, and Recon v2.1 estimates of unobserved clonotypes were used to assess repertoire richness. This is the immuneACCESS table as TCRdb keeps it, with only in-frame sequences that have V and J called. A part of the clones is gone; compared with another copy, unresolved V genes explain less than half, and the rest is unexplained. V and J calls and clone size are as listed in that table; D and trimming were resolved from the DNA. The sample has about 490,000 clones on record, around 80% of them singletons. The biggest ten clones account for approximately 12% of the sample.

This entry comes from a study of shared clonotypes between healthy human individuals (dated by TCRdb to the early 2020s). Regarding the research as a whole: The cohort comprised a couple of women and three men aged 18 to 49 years. The study deeply sequenced blood TCR repertoires of about 5 healthy adults to estimate repertoire size and the extent of clonotype sharing between individuals. Libraries were prepared and TCR repertoires were sequenced by different laboratories using diverse techniques, in order to increase sequencing depth and limit assay-specific biases. Per donor, leukapheresis produced somewhere between about 0.9 and 10 billion PBMCs. Points the paper makes about the study in general: Because the study included a small number of donors, the genetic and exposure-history diversity represented was limited. Pairwise subsampling led to the expectation that sequencing depth would affect the degree of clonotype sharing among donors. Sampling was restricted to blood, and TCR repertoires in tissues likely differ from the TCR repertoires found in blood.

The donors were healthy, HIV-negative adults who had no recently reported acute infections or vaccinations. Only Caucasian adults living in Nashville, Tennessee, USA were represented among the donors. For unsorted samples, around 85 million PBMCs were counted, and genomic DNA was extracted using the QIAamp DNA Blood Mini kit. Blood was collected by leukapheresis, and PBMCs were isolated by Ficoll-Histopaque density gradient centrifugation and then cryopreserved in liquid nitrogen vapor phase. Sequencing was performed on PBMCs. The source of this sequence is a woman between 40 and 50 years old in good health. Some clones in this sample may be carry-over from other donors' samples.

The CDR3 corresponds to CASRDRGRYEQYF. At the DNA level, the sequence is TGCGCCAGCAGAGACAGGGGGCGGTACGAGCAGTACTTC. The sequence links TRBV5-1 to TRBJ2-7; TRBD1 matches 10 bases in the middle. CDR1 and CDR2, looked up from the germline V gene, are SGHRS and YFSETQ. Reading from cysteine to phenylalanine, the CDR3 counts 13 amino acids. Only CDR3 DNA is held: 39 bases, read in frame from base 1. Clipping removes 5 bases from V and 4 bases from J, with 3 as the unmatched junction base count.